The clone carrying this T cell receptor (beta chain) was detected once. Its antigen is as yet unknown. 5'RACE primed at constant segments yielded TCR alpha and TCR beta cDNA libraries bearing sample barcodes and UMIs. TCRdb itself ran the 5' RACE reads through MiXCR, one entry per CDR3 protein. The data contain a few hundred thousand distinct CDR3 sequences, approximately 16% of them singletons. In germline, CDR1 is SGHNT, CDR2 YENEEA. Trimming took off 2 bases at V and 0 bases at J, with 7 bases between the two ends. The CDR3 runs to 14 residues. This entry is derived from a study of T-cell memory formation after mild COVID-19. Study-wide context: The two donors had largely donor-specific TCR clusters. Findings and limits, study-wide: Clones that contracted clustered mainly in CM and EM if CD4+ and in EMRA if CD8+. The SARS-CoV-2 specificity of second-wave clones reaching peak at day 37 remained unverified.

The chain links TRBV11-3 to TRBJ2-5; D is uncertain. The sample was PBMCs or a T cell subset sorted from them (not recorded which). The source of this sequence is a man younger than 35 who had mild COVID-19 (a few samples of this study predate the infection). Cell type and time point are not known. The DNA of the CDR3 is TGTGCCAGCAGCTTAAACGGGTACCAAGAGACCCAGTACTTC. Translated: CASSLNGYQETQYF.